Listed here are 9 T cell receptor beta chains from one sample, sequenced in a study of shared clonotypes between healthy human individuals. Positive CCR7 selection of CD45RO-negative cells yielded the naive CD8 cells, and terminally differentiated effector memory CD45RA+ cells were excluded. This table comes from immunoSEQ multiplex PCR, and its TCRdb copy is limited to in-frame clones, with some not included. The sample lists 1.5 million to 2.5 million clones, approximately 95% occurring once. Sequencing was carried out using naive CD8+ T cells sorted from blood. The receptors were gathered from a man between 18 and 35 years old in good health.

This rearrangement joins TRBV9 to TRBJ2-2; TRBD2 is a possible D gene (6 bases). V gave up 3 bases and J gave up 3 bases, with 18 bases separating them. Germline-derived CDR1 and CDR2 are SGDLS and YYNGEE. This CDR3 spans 17 amino acids. CDR3 sequence: CASSADLGGWYTGELFF. The CDR3 DNA reads TGTGCCAGCAGCGCGGACCTGGGGGGTTGGTACACCGGGGAGCTGTTTTTT.

The rearrangement uses TRBV19 and TRBJ1-2; D gene unclear. CDR3 length equals 15 residues. Per germline, CDR1 LNHDA and CDR2 SQIVND (reference sequence). V shed 1 base and J shed 0 bases, with 9 bases lying between them. CDR3 protein: CASSIGEEPNYGYTF. CDR3 nucleotide sequence: TGTGCCAGTAGTATAGGCGAGGAGCCTAACTATGGCTACACCTTC. Based on the CDR3 plus reference TRBV19 and TRBJ1-2, the full variable domain is DGGITQSPKYLFRKEGQNVTLSCEQNLNHDAMYWYRQDPGQGLRLIYYSQIVNDFQKGDIAEGYSVSREKKESFPLTVTSAQKNPTAFYLCASSIGEEPNYGYTFGSGTRLTVV.

This chain connects TRBV5-5 to TRBJ2-7; D gene ambiguous. Looked up from germline, CDR1 is SGHKS and CDR2 is YYEKEE (reference sequence). V was shortened by 2 bases and J by 0 bases, with 12 bases between the two germline ends. The CDR3 length is 15 residues. CDR3 loop: CASSFRAGNSYEQYF. The DNA for the CDR3 is TGTGCCAGCAGCTTTCGCGCAGGTAACTCCTACGAGCAGTACTTC.

This chain uses TRBV10-1 with TRBJ2-7; 10 bases are shared with TRBD1. Germline CDR1 and CDR2: WNHNN and SYGVQD (reference sequence). V shed 9 bases and J 6 bases; nucleotides not matched to a gene: 8. CDR3 size: 13 residues. For the CDR3, the DNA is TGCGCCAGGGAGGGACAGGGGTTGGGCGAGCAGTACTTC. Its translation: CAREGQGLGEQYF.

The chain employs TRBV6-5 and TRBJ2-3; D may be TRBD2 (6 bases). Trimming removed 6 bases from V and 0 bases from J, with 10 bases in between. The V gene's germline CDR1 is MNHEY and CDR2 SVGAGI. CDR3 size: 14 residues. The CDR3 nucleotides read TGTGCCAGCAGGGTAGCGGCTAGCACAGATACGCAGTATTTT. This encodes CASRVAASTDTQYF.

This sequence joins TRBV12-5 and TRBJ1-1; D uncertain. Germline CDR1 reads LGHNT; CDR2 reads FRNRAP. CDR3 length: 15 residues. V was trimmed by 2 bases and J by 1 base, leaving 11 bases between them. The CDR3 nucleotides are TGTGCTAGTGGTTTGTTAGGGTGGGAGAACACTGAAGCTTTCTTT. Residues: CASGLLGWENTEAFF.

The J gene is TRBJ1-5, the V gene TRBV4-2; 7 nucleotides align to TRBD1. Unmatched junction bases numbered 3, after V lost 0 bases and J lost 4 bases. Germline V gene lookup returns CDR1 LGHNA and CDR2 YNFKEQ. The CDR3 consists of 15 residues. CDR3 coding DNA: TGTGCCAGCAGCCAAGAAGAGACAGGGAATCAGCCCCAGCATTTT. Translating gives CASSQEETGNQPQHF.

The chain recombines TRBV4-3 with TRBJ2-1, with 9 positions matching TRBD1. CDR1 and CDR2 from the germline V gene are LGHNA and YSLEER. V lost 4 bases to trimming and J lost 4 bases; unmatched junction nucleotides: 8. The CDR3 is 16 residues long. The CDR3 DNA follows: TGCGCCAGCAGCCCAACGGACAGGGGCGAATACAATGAGCAGTTCTTC. This translates into CASSPTDRGEYNEQFF.

The rearrangement joins TRBV30 to TRBJ2-7, with a tentative D call TRBD1 (6 bases). Between the trimmed V and J ends, which lost 0 bases and 5 bases, there was a span of 11 bases. This CDR3 has 13 amino acids. Germline CDR1 and CDR2: GTSNPN and SVGIG (reference sequence). CDR3 sequence (DNA): TGTGCCTGGAGTGTAGTAGGGGGAAACGAGCAGTACTTC. Translated: CAWSVVGGNEQYF.